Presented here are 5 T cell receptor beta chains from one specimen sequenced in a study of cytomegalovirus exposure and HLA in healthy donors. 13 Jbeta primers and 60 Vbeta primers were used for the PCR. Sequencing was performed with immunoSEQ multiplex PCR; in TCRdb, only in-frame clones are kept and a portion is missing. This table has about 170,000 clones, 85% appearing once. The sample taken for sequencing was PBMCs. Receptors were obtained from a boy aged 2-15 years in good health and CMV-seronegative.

Here the CDR3 reads CASRNRGLDTEAFF. CDR3 DNA: TGTGCCAGCAGGAACAGGGGGCTGGACACTGAAGCTTTCTTT. The chain combines TRBV6-1 with TRBJ1-1; 9 bases agree with TRBD1. The CDR3 runs to 14 residues. V was clipped by 6 bases and J by 3 bases; unmatched bases: 5. Per the germline V gene, CDR1 is MNHNS and CDR2 is SASEGT.

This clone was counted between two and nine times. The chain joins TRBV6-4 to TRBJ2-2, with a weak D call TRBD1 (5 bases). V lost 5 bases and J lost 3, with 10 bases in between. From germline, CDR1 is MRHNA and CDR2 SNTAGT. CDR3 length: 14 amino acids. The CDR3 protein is CASSLRGDTGELFF. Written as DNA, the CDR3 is TGTGCCAGCAGTCTAAGGGGCGACACCGGGGAGCTGTTTTTT.

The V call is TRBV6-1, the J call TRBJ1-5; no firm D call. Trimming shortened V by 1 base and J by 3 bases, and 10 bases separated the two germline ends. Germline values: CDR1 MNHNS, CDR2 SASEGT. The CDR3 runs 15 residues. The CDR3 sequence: CASSEGRSYNQPQHF. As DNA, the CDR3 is TGTGCCAGCAGTGAAGGTAGGAGTTACAATCAGCCCCAGCATTTT.

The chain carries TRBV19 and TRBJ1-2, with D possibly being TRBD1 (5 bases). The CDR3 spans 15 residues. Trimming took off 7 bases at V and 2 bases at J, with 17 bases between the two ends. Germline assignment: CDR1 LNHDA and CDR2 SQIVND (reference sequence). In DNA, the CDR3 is TGTGCCAGTACGAGGGGAGGCTCCACCAACTATGGCTACACCTTC. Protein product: CASTRGGSTNYGYTF.

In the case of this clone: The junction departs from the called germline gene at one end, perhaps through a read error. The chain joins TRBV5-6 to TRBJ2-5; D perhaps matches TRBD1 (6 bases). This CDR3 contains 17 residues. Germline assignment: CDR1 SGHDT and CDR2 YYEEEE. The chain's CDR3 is CASSSYREGWAQEAQYF. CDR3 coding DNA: TGTGCCAGCAGCTCCTACAGGGAAGGATGGGCCCAAGAGGCCCAGTACTTC.